These T cell receptor beta chains were read from a single sample in a study of blood T cell repertoires in COVID-19. The method was immunoSEQ multiplex PCR; TCRdb's version includes in-frame clones alone and lacks a portion of them. The sample contains about 150,000 clones, about 80% of which appear only once. The material sequenced was peripheral blood. All receptors derive from a woman aged 60-75 years with acute or convalescent COVID-19. Both conserved end residues are part of each CDR3. Each record gives: clone size, D gene, V gene, J gene, CDR3 protein, CDR3 DNA. A D gene is named only where the DNA matches it firmly. Clone size is given for some rows only: seen once, a few or many times, or a class if the clone is expanded.

NA,NA,TRBV6-5,TRBJ1-1,CASSYSIAPRDTEAFF,TGTGCCAGCAGTTACTCGATTGCCCCCAGGGACACTGAAGCTTTCTTT
NA,NA,TRBV5-6,TRBJ1-3,CASSWTGNTIYF,TGTGCCAGCAGCTGGACAGGAAACACCATATATTTT
few,TRBD1,TRBV4-2,TRBJ1-3,CASSQAEGASSGNTIYF,TGTGCCAGCAGCCAAGCGGAGGGGGCAAGTTCTGGAAACACCATATATTTT
NA,TRBD2,TRBV5-4,TRBJ2-1,CASSLGGTSGVYEQFF,TGTGCCAGCAGCTTGGGCGGGACTAGCGGGGTCTATGAGCAGTTCTTC
NA,TRBD1,TRBV2,TRBJ2-7,CASTIGGTGIYEQYF,TGTGCCAGCACTATCGGGGGGACAGGGATCTACGAGCAGTACTTC
NA,TRBD2,TRBV7-3,TRBJ2-1,CASSLVSGGANEQFF,TGTGCCAGCAGCTTAGTCAGCGGGGGGGCCAATGAGCAGTTCTTC
once,TRBD1,TRBV9,TRBJ2-4,CASSEDPDRSTAKNIQYF,TGTGCCAGCAGCGAGGACCCGGACAGGTCGACTGCCAAAAACATTCAGTACTTC
once,NA,TRBV3-1/TRBV3-2,TRBJ1-5,CASSQVNSNQPQHF,TGTGCCAGCAGCCAAGTAAATAGCAATCAGCCCCAGCATTTT
NA,NA,TRBV24-1,TRBJ2-2,CATSVPGSPGGELFF,TGTGCCACCAGTGTCCCGGGTTCCCCCGGCGGGGAGCTGTTTTTT
NA,TRBD1,TRBV7-9,TRBJ2-1,CASSFGTGVTNEQFF,TGTGCCAGCAGCTTTGGGACAGGGGTGACCAATGAGCAGTTCTTC
NA,NA,TRBV29-1,TRBJ1-1,CSVGDSGTEAFF,TGCAGCGTCGGTGACAGTGGCACTGAAGCTTTCTTT
NA,TRBD1,TRBV7-2,TRBJ1-5,CASSSVWGTVQHF,TGTGCCAGCAGCTCAGTCTGGGGGACAGTCCAGCATTTT
once,NA,TRBV11-2,TRBJ2-1,CASRPPGNSYNEQFF,TGTGCCAGCAGACCCCCGGGGAATTCCTACAATGAGCAGTTCTTC
NA,NA,TRBV10-2,TRBJ1-5,CASRSGDYSNQPQHF,TGCGCCAGCAGGTCAGGCGATTATAGCAATCAGCCCCAGCATTTT
NA,TRBD1,TRBV28,TRBJ1-1,CASRGGTGLTEAFF,TGTGCCAGCAGGGGCGGGACAGGGCTCACTGAAGCTTTCTTT
NA,NA,TRBV27,TRBJ1-2,CASSLSNRYYGYTF,TGTGCCAGCAGTTTATCGAACAGATACTATGGCTACACCTTC
once,NA,TRBV7-9,TRBJ2-5,CASSRRVATQETQYF,TGTGCCAGCAGTCGCCGGGTGGCTACTCAAGAGACCCAGTACTTC
NA,NA,TRBV6-5,TRBJ1-1,CASSRDSLNTEAFF,TGTGCCAGCAGTCGTGACAGTTTAAACACTGAAGCTTTCTTT
NA,NA,TRBV5-4,TRBJ2-3,CASSLYRTDTQYF,TGTGCCAGCAGCTTGTATCGCACAGATACGCAGTATTTT
NA,NA,TRBV20-1,TRBJ2-1,CSAWGNKQFF,TGCAGTGCTTGGGGCAATAAGCAGTTCTTC
NA,NA,TRBV3-1/TRBV3-2,TRBJ2-3,CASSQDSRQGDTQYF,TGTGCCAGCAGCCAAGATAGTAGGCAGGGAGATACGCAGTATTTT
NA,TRBD1,TRBV12-3/TRBV12-4,TRBJ2-7,CASSFAGGGEQYF,TGTGCCAGCAGTTTCGCAGGGGGTGGCGAGCAGTACTTC
NA,NA,TRBV19,TRBJ1-2,CASSYLGTSDGYTF,TGTGCCAGTAGCTATTTAGGGACAAGTGATGGCTACACCTTC
NA,NA,TRBV2,TRBJ2-4,CASSEKGIAFGSIQYF,TGTGCCAGCAGTGAAAAGGGGATTGCGTTTGGTAGCATTCAGTACTTC